The 25 T cell receptor beta chains reported below all come from one sample, sequenced in a study of T cell responses to AZD1222 COVID-19 vaccine. Method: immunoSEQ multiplex PCR; TCRdb's copy keeps in-frame clones and lacks some. The table has some 100,000 clones, just over 85% seen once. The sample in question was peripheral blood, obtained on day 0 of AZD1222 vaccination. The receptors shown here come from an adult in good health.

The chain is built from TRBV6-5 and TRBJ1-2; 8 bases fit TRBD1. Germline CDR1 and CDR2: MNHEY and SVGAGI. The V gene end was trimmed by 10 bases and the J gene end by 7 bases; junction bases not matched to a gene: 11. CDR3 size: 13 residues. CDR3 sequence: CATRQGRNGGYTF. CDR3 nucleotides: TGTGCCACACGACAGGGGCGAAACGGTGGCTACACCTTC.

The table lists this clone with a count of one. The chain employs TRBV10-3 and TRBJ2-7; the D gene is possibly TRBD2 (6 bases). This CDR3 has 13 amino acids. From germline, CDR1 is ENHRY and CDR2 SYGVKD. Trimming left V 4 bases short and J 2 bases short, with 9 bases between. For the CDR3, the DNA is TGTGCCATCAGTGGGAGGGAAACCTACGAGCAGTACTTC. Its protein is CAISGRETYEQYF.

The chain links TRBV28 to TRBJ1-2; no reliable D call. Trimming shortened V by 0 bases and J by 4 bases, and 3 bases separated the two germline ends. This CDR3 has 12 residues. Germline V gene data show CDR1 as MDHEN and CDR2 as SYDVKM. The CDR3 DNA reads as TGTGCCAGCAGTTTATGGCTCTATGGCTACACCTTC. Its translation: CASSLWLYGYTF.

The rearrangement uses TRBV27 and TRBJ1-2; D possibly corresponds to TRBD1 (5 bases). The germline V gene encodes CDR1 MNHEY and CDR2 SMNVEV (reference sequence). Trimming took off 5 bases at V and 6 bases at J, with 19 bases between the two ends. The CDR3 is made up of 15 amino acids. CDR3 sequence: CASSPVLRGANGYTF. CDR3 sequence (DNA): TGTGCCAGCAGTCCAGTTTTACGGGGCGCAAATGGCTACACCTTC.

This clone was seen a single time. This chain links TRBV20-1 with TRBJ1-2; no reliable D call. Germline V gives CDR1 DFQATT, CDR2 SNEGSKA (reference sequence). The CDR3 length is 14 residues. The V end was cut by 3 bases, the J end by 0 bases, with 11 bases between. Written as DNA, the CDR3 is TGCAGTGCTAGTATGGCAGTAGCTAACTATGGCTACACCTTC. Amino acid sequence: CSASMAVANYGYTF.

This clone was recorded only once. CDR3 DNA: TGTGCCAGCAGCGAATTCTGGGTTCAGAGGGGAGCCGTATTGAGAACTAATGAAAAACTGTTTTTT. As protein: CASSEFWVQRGAVLRTNEKLFF. This rearrangement joins TRBV28 to TRBJ1-4, with D possibly matching TRBD1 (5 bases). This CDR3 region has 22 residues. Trimming removed 6 bases at V and 1 base at J, with 33 bases between. Germline CDR1 reads MDHEN; CDR2 reads SYDVKM.

The chain carries TRBV2 and TRBJ1-1; tentative D call: TRBD1 (6 bases). CDR3 length: 15 residues. Trimming removed 2 bases at V and 3 bases at J, with 13 bases between. Germline CDR1 SNHLY, CDR2 FYNNEI. In DNA form, the CDR3 reads TGTGCCAGCAGTGAAAACCCAGGGGAGGACACTGAAGCTTTCTTT. This codes for CASSENPGEDTEAFF.

The genes are TRBV6-6 and TRBJ2-3; perhaps TRBD1 as D (5 bases). Germline V gives CDR1 MNHNY, CDR2 SVGAGI (reference sequence). The CDR3 spans 16 residues. Trimming pared 5 bases from V and 2 bases from J, leaving 17 bases between. CDR3 DNA: TGTGCCAGCAGTCAACCTGTAGTGGGGCCCACAGATACGCAGTATTTT. This gives the protein CASSQPVVGPTDTQYF.

The chain employs TRBV5-4 and TRBJ2-5; TRBD2 is a possible D gene (5 bases). This CDR3 region has 15 residues. Trimming cost V 5 bases and J 1 base, with 15 bases left between them. Germline V CDR1 and CDR2: SGHNT, YYREEE (reference sequence). DNA for the CDR3: TGTGCCAGCAGTCGAAAAACTGAGGGCCAAGAGACCCAGTACTTC. It specifies CASSRKTEGQETQYF.

The rearrangement joins TRBV5-1 to TRBJ2-3; TRBD2 matches 8 bases. Germline trimming cut 0 bases from V and 1 base from J; bases unmatched to any gene: 1. This CDR3 comprises 15 residues. Germline loops: CDR1 SGHRS, CDR2 YFSETQ. As DNA, the CDR3 is TGCGCCAGCAGCTTGGAAGCGGGAGGCACAGATACGCAGTATTTT. Residues: CASSLEAGGTDTQYF.

J is TRBJ2-3 and V is TRBV30; D is unclear. V lost 2 bases and J lost 4, with 7 bases in between. Per the germline V gene, CDR1 is GTSNPN and CDR2 is SVGIG (reference sequence). The CDR3 contains 12 residues. The CDR3 loop is CAWSFIPDTQYF. The CDR3 bases are TGTGCCTGGAGTTTCATTCCAGATACGCAGTATTTT.

The chain carries TRBV4-2 and TRBJ1-5; D might be TRBD1 (6 bases). Trimming removed 3 bases from V and 4 bases from J, with 16 bases in between. The CDR3 is 16 residues long. CDR1 and CDR2 from the germline V gene are LGHNA and YNFKEQ. This CDR3 reads CASSQFRGSGNQPQHF. The CDR3 nucleotides are TGTGCCAGCAGCCAGTTTAGGGGGAGTGGGAATCAGCCCCAGCATTTT.

The chain employs TRBV18 and TRBJ1-1; tentative D call: TRBD1 (5 bases). This CDR3 contains 12 residues. Deletions cut 6 bases from V and 7 bases from J, with 12 bases between. CDR1 is KGHSH and CDR2 is LQKENI in the germline V gene. The CDR3 coding sequence is TGTGCCAGCTCCCAAGGGGAAGGTGAAGCTTTCTTT. This codes for CASSQGEGEAFF.

Only a few counts were recorded for this clone. The chain combines TRBV7-2 with TRBJ1-1; D is ambiguous. Germline V gene data show CDR1 as SGHTA and CDR2 as FQGNSA. Deletions cut 2 bases from V and 0 bases from J, with 10 bases between. The CDR3 runs to 15 residues. The DNA of the CDR3 is TGTGCCAGCAGCTTACAACCAGTGATGAACACTGAAGCTTTCTTT. Amino acids: CASSLQPVMNTEAFF.

The rearrangement joins TRBV7-9 to TRBJ1-1; TRBD1 might be the D (6 bases). Trimming cost V 3 bases and J 7 bases, with 6 bases left between them. The CDR3 runs 11 residues. The germline CDR1 and CDR2 sequences are SEHNR and FQNEAQ (reference sequence). The CDR3 sequence: CASSLDSEAFF. In DNA form, the CDR3 reads TGTGCCAGCAGCTTGGACAGTGAAGCTTTCTTT.

The chain couples TRBV28 to TRBJ1-6; tentative D call: TRBD1 (6 bases). The germline V and J ends were trimmed by 5 bases and 3 bases, with 17 bases remaining between them. Per the germline V gene, CDR1 is MDHEN and CDR2 is SYDVKM. CDR3 size: 17 residues. CDR3 nucleotide sequence: TGTGCCAGCAGTAAATCAGACAGGTCATTCTATAATTCACCCCTCCACTTT. Its protein is CASSKSDRSFYNSPLHF.

The chain recombines TRBV27 with TRBJ1-5, with D tentatively TRBD1 (5 bases). The CDR3 loop spans 15 amino acids. Trimming took off 5 bases at V and 6 bases at J, with 17 bases between the two ends. The germline gives CDR1 MNHEY, CDR2 SMNVEV (reference sequence). The CDR3 DNA is TGTGCCAGCAGTCCGGATCAGGGCACGGGTCAGCCCCAGCATTTT. This codes for CASSPDQGTGQPQHF.

This clone was found a few times. The rearrangement uses TRBV5-8 and TRBJ2-1; perhaps TRBD2 as D (6 bases). CDR1 and CDR2 from the germline V gene are SGHTS and YDEGEE. This CDR3 has 15 residues. V was shortened by 5 bases and J by 8 bases, with 20 bases between the two germline ends. The CDR3 protein is CASRAVWTKSDEQFF. CDR3 bases: TGTGCCAGCAGAGCGGTCTGGACTAAAAGCGATGAGCAGTTCTTC.

This clone appeared a few times. The rearrangement links TRBV19 to TRBJ2-1; 12 nucleotides align to TRBD2. J lost 10 bases, V lost 9 bases, and 7 bases had no gene match. Germline V gene lookup returns CDR1 LNHDA and CDR2 SQIVND (reference sequence). The CDR3 has 13 amino acids. The CDR3 DNA reads as TGTGCCAGCGCTAGCGGGAGGGCGGGGGAGCAGTTCTTC. Protein: CASASGRAGEQFF.

V and J are TRBV24-1 and TRBJ2-5; TRBD1 agrees at 9 bases. Trimming at V came to 4 bases and at J to 5 bases, leaving 7 bases not matched to a gene. Germline V gene data show CDR1 as KGHDR and CDR2 as SFDVKD. This CDR3 comprises 15 residues. The CDR3 region is CATSDHGQGRETQYF. As DNA, the CDR3 is TGTGCCACCAGTGACCATGGACAGGGGCGGGAGACCCAGTACTTC.

V usage is TRBV5-6 and J usage is TRBJ2-7; no reliable D call. Trimming cost V 5 bases and J 1 base, with 16 bases left between them. From germline, CDR1 is SGHDT and CDR2 YYEEEE. This CDR3 comprises 15 residues. CDR3 in amino acids: CASSYSTNPSYEQYF. CDR3 DNA: TGTGCCAGCAGTTATTCGACCAATCCTTCCTACGAGCAGTACTTC.

J is TRBJ2-2 and V is TRBV28; D not certain. Germline loops: CDR1 MDHEN, CDR2 SYDVKM. Trimming removed 7 bases at V and 1 base at J, with 10 bases between. The CDR3 length is 14 residues. The CDR3 loop is CASIPGGNTGELFF. CDR3 bases: TGTGCCAGCATACCGGGTGGGAACACCGGGGAGCTGTTTTTT.

The chain carries TRBV7-3 and TRBJ2-2; TRBD2 aligns across 13 bases. CDR1 and CDR2 (germline): SGHTA, FQGTGA. This CDR3 is built from 16 residues. Unmatched junction bases numbered 5, after V lost 4 bases and J lost 6 bases. The CDR3 here is CASSSGLAGAAGELFF. The DNA of the CDR3 is TGTGCCAGCAGCTCCGGACTAGCGGGAGCCGCCGGGGAGCTGTTTTTT.

This chain links TRBV18 with TRBJ1-1; TRBD1 aligns across 7 bases. This CDR3 comprises 15 residues. Per germline, CDR1 KGHSH and CDR2 LQKENI. With V trimmed by 4 bases and J by 3 bases, 8 bases remained unmatched. CDR3 residues: CASSLQGKADTEAFF. The CDR3 DNA reads TGTGCCAGCTCACTACAGGGGAAAGCGGACACTGAAGCTTTCTTT.

This chain uses TRBV30 with TRBJ1-5, with D hard to call. The germline V gene encodes CDR1 GTSNPN and CDR2 SVGIG (reference sequence). V lost 3 bases and J lost 7, with 16 bases in between. This CDR3 contains 14 residues. CDR3 DNA: TGTGCCTGGAGCCGGACCGGGGATGGGCAGCCCCAGCATTTT. As protein: CAWSRTGDGQPQHF.